The 22 T cell receptor beta chains given below trace back to one sample, sequenced in a study of blood T cell repertoires in COVID-19. Produced via immunoSEQ multiplex PCR; TCRdb's table is partial and in-frame only. The sample comprises 95,000 to 110,000 clones, 88% of which are singletons, and 3.5% rests with the top ten. Sequenced: peripheral blood. These receptors were taken from a human donor in a cohort sampled during active COVID-19.

V usage is TRBV19 and J usage is TRBJ2-5; 13 nucleotides match TRBD2. The CDR3 covers 14 residues. The J segment lost 5 bases and the V segment lost 5 bases, leaving 2 bases of the junction unmatched. CDR1 is LNHDA and CDR2 is SQIVND in the germline V gene (reference sequence). CDR3 nucleotide sequence: TGTGCCAGTAGTGCGGGACTAGCGGGGGAGACCCAGTACTTC. It codes for CASSAGLAGETQYF. The full variable domain, in which reference TRBV19 and TRBJ2-5 provide the parts outside the CDR3, is DGGITQSPKYLFRKEGQNVTLSCEQNLNHDAMYWYRQDPGQGLRLIYYSQIVNDFQKGDIAEGYSVSREKKESFPLTVTSAQKNPTAFYLCASSAGLAGETQYFGPGTRLLVL.

The chain is built from TRBV4-3 and TRBJ1-3; D is ambiguous. Looked up from germline, CDR1 is LGHNA and CDR2 is YSLEER. The V end lost 2 bases, the J end lost 4 bases, and 6 bases lay between the germline ends. This CDR3 comprises 13 residues. The CDR3 loop is CASSQNSGNTIYF. For the CDR3, the DNA is TGCGCCAGCAGCCAAAACTCCGGAAACACCATATATTTT.

V and J are TRBV29-1 and TRBJ2-7; the D is unclear. The CDR3 is made up of 13 amino acids. Germline V gene lookup returns CDR1 SQVTM and CDR2 ANQGSEA. V lost 7 bases and J 0 bases, leaving 13 bases between the germline ends. The CDR3 sequence: CSGAEASSYEQYF. CDR3 DNA: TGCAGCGGAGCAGAGGCGAGCTCCTACGAGCAGTACTTC.

The chain carries TRBV6-7 and TRBJ1-1; 11 bases fit TRBD1. TRBV6-7 is treated as an ORF (open reading frame) with a function not yet certain. This CDR3 has 16 amino acids. The V gene end was trimmed by 5 bases and the J gene end by 0 bases; junction bases not matched to a gene: 5. Here the CDR3 DNA reads TGTGCCAGCAGTCCGGACAGGGGGCGCGTGAACACTGAAGCTTTCTTT. This gives the protein CASSPDRGRVNTEAFF.

The chain is built from TRBV11-2 and TRBJ1-5; D is unresolved. The V end was cut by 0 bases, the J end by 5 bases, with 5 bases between. Germline values: CDR1 SGHAT, CDR2 FQNNGV. CDR3 size: 13 residues. The CDR3 sequence is CASSLDPDQPQHF. DNA for the CDR3: TGTGCCAGCAGCTTAGATCCGGATCAGCCCCAGCATTTT.

The chain links TRBV19 to TRBJ2-3; TRBD2 aligns across 7 bases. This CDR3 has 15 residues. Looked up from germline, CDR1 is LNHDA and CDR2 is SQIVND (reference sequence). V lost 5 bases and J lost 4; bases outside the gene matches: 9. CDR3 amino acids: CASSVPGLPPDTQYF. The CDR3 coding sequence is TGTGCCAGTAGTGTACCGGGACTACCCCCAGATACGCAGTATTTT.

DNA of the CDR3: TGTGCCAGCAGTTCCAGAGGGGACAGACTCAATCAGCCCCAGCATTTT. This encodes CASSSRGDRLNQPQHF. The chain has TRBV6-5 and TRBJ1-5; 7 nucleotides agree with TRBD1. With 4 bases clipped from V and 3 bases from J, the junction kept 9 bases outside the gene matches. The CDR3 spans 16 residues. The V gene's germline CDR1 is MNHEY and CDR2 SVGAGI.

The V call is TRBV7-7, the J call TRBJ2-7, with a possible D match to TRBD2 (5 bases). The CDR3 runs to 14 residues. The germline V gene has CDR1 SSHAT and CDR2 FNYEAQ (reference sequence). Trimming stripped 1 base from V and 5 bases from J, with 12 bases between. The CDR3 region is CASSLGLASDEQYF. DNA for the CDR3: TGTGCCAGCAGCTTAGGGCTAGCAAGCGACGAGCAGTACTTC.

The rearrangement links TRBV6-5 to TRBJ1-2; 9 nucleotides agree with TRBD1. With V trimmed by 0 bases and J by 6 bases, 5 bases remained unmatched. Per germline, CDR1 MNHEY and CDR2 SVGAGI. CDR3 size: 15 residues. The CDR3: CASSYSGTGTNGYTF. The DNA for the CDR3 is TGTGCCAGCAGTTACTCCGGGACAGGGACAAATGGCTACACCTTC.

The rearrangement joins TRBV2 to TRBJ1-4; 7 bases fit TRBD1. The CDR3 consists of 13 residues. Germline trimming cut 5 bases from V and 5 bases from J; bases unmatched to any gene: 2. Per germline, CDR1 SNHLY and CDR2 FYNNEI. CDR3: CASSRDRNEKLFF. For the CDR3, the DNA is TGTGCCAGCAGTCGGGACAGAAATGAAAAACTGTTTTTT.

J is TRBJ1-1 and V is TRBV10-2; 8 bases agree with TRBD1. There are 13 residues in the CDR3. The V gene's germline CDR1 is WSHSY and CDR2 SAAADI. V lost 9 bases, J lost 6 bases, and 9 bases stayed unmatched. The CDR3 sequence: CASGGTGYSEAFF. As DNA, the CDR3 is TGCGCCAGTGGAGGGACAGGATATTCTGAAGCTTTCTTT.

CDR3 amino acids: CASSLRMGAGYNEQFF. In DNA, the CDR3 is TGTGCCAGCAGCTTAAGGATGGGCGCGGGCTACAATGAGCAGTTCTTC. V and J are TRBV11-2 and TRBJ2-1; possible D gene TRBD2, 5 bases. Germline V CDR1 and CDR2: SGHAT, FQNNGV. The CDR3 spans 16 residues. V dropped 2 bases and J dropped 3 bases, with 14 bases sitting between them. The variable domain in full, completed from reference TRBV11-2 and TRBJ2-1, reads EAGVAQSPRYKIIEKRQSVAFWCNPISGHATLYWYQQILGQGPKLLIQFQNNGVVDDSQLPKDRFSAERLKGVDSTLKIQPAKLEDSAVYLCASSLRMGAGYNEQFFGPGTRLTVL.

This chain connects TRBV2 to TRBJ1-4; TRBD1 matches at 7 bases. The V gene's germline CDR1 is SNHLY and CDR2 FYNNEI. V gave up 4 bases and J gave up 8 bases; unmatched junction bases: 7. The CDR3 loop spans 14 amino acids. Here the CDR3 reads CASSVTGVREKLFF. The CDR3 coding sequence is TGTGCCAGCAGTGTAACAGGGGTCCGAGAAAAACTGTTTTTT.

The chain couples TRBV13 to TRBJ2-7; 8 bases match TRBD2. CDR3 size: 16 residues. V shed 3 bases and J 0 bases; nucleotides not matched to a gene: 7. Germline CDR1 and CDR2: PRHDT and FYEKMQ (reference sequence). DNA for the CDR3: TGTGCCAGCAGCTTCGTTACCAGCGGGGGCTCCTACGAGCAGTACTTC. Protein product: CASSFVTSGGSYEQYF.

J is TRBJ2-2 and V is TRBV25-1, with TRBD1 matching 7 bases. CDR1 is MGHDK and CDR2 is SYGVNS in the germline V gene. CDR3 length equals 14 residues. V gave up 3 bases and J gave up 5 bases; unmatched junction bases: 3. The CDR3 loop reads CASSEPGQTGELFF. The CDR3 DNA follows: TGTGCCAGCAGTGAGCCGGGACAGACCGGGGAGCTGTTTTTT.

This clone was detected many times. The chain links TRBV29-1 to TRBJ2-2, with 8 bases matching TRBD1. V lost 4 bases and J lost 4; bases outside the gene matches: 5. The CDR3 spans 14 residues. Germline assignment: CDR1 SQVTM and CDR2 ANQGSEA. The CDR3 DNA reads as TGCAGCGTTGCGGGACAGGACCGCACCGGGGAGCTGTTTTTT. As protein: CSVAGQDRTGELFF.

This chain uses TRBV5-8 with TRBJ2-7, with TRBD2 matching 15 bases. Germline loops: CDR1 SGHTS, CDR2 YDEGEE. This CDR3 comprises 15 residues. V dropped 3 bases and J dropped 5; count of bases not matched to a gene: 3. The CDR3 reads CASSWGTSGGNEQYF. The CDR3 DNA follows: TGTGCCAGCAGCTGGGGGACTAGCGGGGGGAACGAGCAGTACTTC.

The chain recombines TRBV6-5 with TRBJ1-5, with 8 bases matching TRBD1. This CDR3 comprises 15 residues. V trimming: 5 bases; J trimming: 7 bases; junction bases outside the gene matches: 10. Germline-derived CDR1 and CDR2 are MNHEY and SVGAGI. The CDR3 nucleotides are TGTGCCAGCAGTATCGACAGGGGAGATGGGCAGCCCCAGCATTTT. Its protein is CASSIDRGDGQPQHF.

The rearrangement uses TRBV27 and TRBJ2-7, with a weak D call TRBD1 (6 bases). The CDR3 extends over 13 amino acids. The V gene lost 6 bases and the J gene lost 3 bases, with 12 bases spanning the gap. Germline CDR1 MNHEY, CDR2 SMNVEV (reference sequence). The CDR3 DNA reads as TGTGCCAGCAGGGACAGAGGAGTCTACGAGCAGTACTTC. Its translation is CASRDRGVYEQYF.

The rearrangement links TRBV7-2 to TRBJ1-1; the match to TRBD1 covers 10 bases. Germline CDR1 is SGHTA and CDR2 is FQGNSA. Trimming took 4 bases from V and 4 from J; bases not matched to a gene: 3. CDR3 length equals 14 residues. The CDR3, as DNA: TGTGCCAGCAGCTCGGGACAGGGGACCACTGAAGCTTTCTTT. Translation gives CASSSGQGTTEAFF.

V usage is TRBV7-2 and J usage is TRBJ2-2, with a weak D call TRBD1 (6 bases). Trimming removed 0 bases at V and 5 bases at J, with 16 bases between. The length of the CDR3 is 17 residues. The germline gives CDR1 SGHTA, CDR2 FQGNSA. CDR3 protein: CASSLAGQGILTGELFF. In DNA form, the CDR3 reads TGTGCCAGCAGCTTAGCCGGGCAGGGGATATTGACCGGGGAGCTGTTTTTT. The full variable domain, its missing parts supplied by reference TRBV7-2 and TRBJ2-2, is GAGVSQSPSNKVTEKGKDVELRCDPISGHTALYWYRQSLGQGLEFLIYFQGNSAPDKSGLPSDRFSAERTGGSVSTLTIQRTQQEDSAVYLCASSLAGQGILTGELFFGEGSRLTVL.

The genes are TRBV7-2 and TRBJ2-6; no clear D. Germline V gene data show CDR1 as SGHTA and CDR2 as FQGNSA. Trimming pared 0 bases from V and 0 bases from J, leaving 6 bases between. CDR3 length: 16 amino acids. CDR3 sequence reads: CASSLAANSGANVLTF. CDR3 DNA: TGTGCCAGCAGCTTAGCTGCTAACTCTGGGGCCAACGTCCTGACTTTC.